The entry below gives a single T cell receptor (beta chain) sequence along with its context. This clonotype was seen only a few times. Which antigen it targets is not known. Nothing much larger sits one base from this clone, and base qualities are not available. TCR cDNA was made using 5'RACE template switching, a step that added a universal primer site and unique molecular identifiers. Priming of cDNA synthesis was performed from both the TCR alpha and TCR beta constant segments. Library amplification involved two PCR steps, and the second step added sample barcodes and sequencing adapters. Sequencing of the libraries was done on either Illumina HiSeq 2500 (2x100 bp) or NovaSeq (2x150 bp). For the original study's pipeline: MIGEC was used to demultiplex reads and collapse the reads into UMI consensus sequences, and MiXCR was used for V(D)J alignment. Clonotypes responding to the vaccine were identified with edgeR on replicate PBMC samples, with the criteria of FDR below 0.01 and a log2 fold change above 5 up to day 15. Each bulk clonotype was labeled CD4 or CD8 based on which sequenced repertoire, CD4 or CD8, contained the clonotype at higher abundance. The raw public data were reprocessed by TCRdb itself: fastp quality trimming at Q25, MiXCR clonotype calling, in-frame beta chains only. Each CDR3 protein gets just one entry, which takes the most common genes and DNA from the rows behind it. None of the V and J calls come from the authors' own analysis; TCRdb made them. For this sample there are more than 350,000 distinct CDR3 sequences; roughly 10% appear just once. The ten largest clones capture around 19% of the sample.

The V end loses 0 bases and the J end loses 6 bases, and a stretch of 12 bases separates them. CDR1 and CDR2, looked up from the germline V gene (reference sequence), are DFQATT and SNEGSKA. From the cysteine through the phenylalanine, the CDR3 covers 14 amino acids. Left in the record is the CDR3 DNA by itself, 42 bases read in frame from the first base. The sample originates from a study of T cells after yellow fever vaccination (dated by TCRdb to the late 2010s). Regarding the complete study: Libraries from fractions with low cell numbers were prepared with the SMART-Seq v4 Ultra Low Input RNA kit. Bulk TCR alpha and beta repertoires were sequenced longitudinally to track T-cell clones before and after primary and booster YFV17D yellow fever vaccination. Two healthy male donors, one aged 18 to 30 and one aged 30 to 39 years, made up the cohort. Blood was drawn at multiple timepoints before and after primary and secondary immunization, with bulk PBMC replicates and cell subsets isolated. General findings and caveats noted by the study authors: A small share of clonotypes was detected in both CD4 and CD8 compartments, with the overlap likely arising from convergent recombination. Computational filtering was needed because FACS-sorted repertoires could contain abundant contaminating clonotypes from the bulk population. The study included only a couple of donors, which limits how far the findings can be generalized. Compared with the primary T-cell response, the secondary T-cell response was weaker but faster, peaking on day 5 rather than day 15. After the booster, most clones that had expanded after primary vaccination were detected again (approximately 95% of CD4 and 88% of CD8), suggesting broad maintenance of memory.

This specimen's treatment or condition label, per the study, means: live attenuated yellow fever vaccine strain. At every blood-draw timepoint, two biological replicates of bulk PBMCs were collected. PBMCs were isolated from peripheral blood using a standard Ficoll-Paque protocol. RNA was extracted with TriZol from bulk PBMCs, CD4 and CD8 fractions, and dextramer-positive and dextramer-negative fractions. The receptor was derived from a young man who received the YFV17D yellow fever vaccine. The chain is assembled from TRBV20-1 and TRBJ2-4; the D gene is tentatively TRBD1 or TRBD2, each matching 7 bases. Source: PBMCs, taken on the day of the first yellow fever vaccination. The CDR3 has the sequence CSARDQGGPNIQYF. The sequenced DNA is TGCAGTGCTAGAGATCAGGGGGGGCCAAACATTCAGTACTTC.